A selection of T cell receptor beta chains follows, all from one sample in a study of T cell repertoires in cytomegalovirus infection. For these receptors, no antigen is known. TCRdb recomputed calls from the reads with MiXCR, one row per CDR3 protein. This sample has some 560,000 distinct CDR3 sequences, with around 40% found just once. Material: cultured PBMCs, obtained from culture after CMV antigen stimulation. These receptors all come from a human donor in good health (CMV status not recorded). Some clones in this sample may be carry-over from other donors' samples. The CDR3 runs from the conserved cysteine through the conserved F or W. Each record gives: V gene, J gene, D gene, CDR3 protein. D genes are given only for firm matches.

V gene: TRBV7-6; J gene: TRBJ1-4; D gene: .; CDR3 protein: CASSLPPGGEGEKLFF
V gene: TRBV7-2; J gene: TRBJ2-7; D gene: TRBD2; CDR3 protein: CASSLVAGDRYEQYF
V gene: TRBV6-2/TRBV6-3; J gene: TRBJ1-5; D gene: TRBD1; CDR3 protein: CASRPDRAGYQPQHF
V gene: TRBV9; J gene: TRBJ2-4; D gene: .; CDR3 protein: CASSVAQTGNIQYF
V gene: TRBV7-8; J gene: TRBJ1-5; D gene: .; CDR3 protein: CASSPQTGSSNQPQHF
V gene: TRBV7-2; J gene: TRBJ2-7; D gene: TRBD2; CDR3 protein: CASSSSGGGGEQYF
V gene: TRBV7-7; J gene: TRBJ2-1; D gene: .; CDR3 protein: CASSLHPGNEQFF
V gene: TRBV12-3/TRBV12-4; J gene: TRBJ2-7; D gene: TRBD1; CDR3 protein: CASSLYGTGYYEQYF
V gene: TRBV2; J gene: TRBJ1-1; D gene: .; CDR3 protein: CASLRGRDTEAFF
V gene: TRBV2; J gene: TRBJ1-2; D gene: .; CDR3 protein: CASSEAPPLKGPRGYTF
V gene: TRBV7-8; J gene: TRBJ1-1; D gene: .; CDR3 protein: CASSSDRMNTEAFF
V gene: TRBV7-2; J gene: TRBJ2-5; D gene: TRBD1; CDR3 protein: CASSPGQLGETQYF
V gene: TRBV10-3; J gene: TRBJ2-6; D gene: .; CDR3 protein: CATRVGDSGANVLTF
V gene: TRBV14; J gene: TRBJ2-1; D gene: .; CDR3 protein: CASSQLGPQMGEQFF
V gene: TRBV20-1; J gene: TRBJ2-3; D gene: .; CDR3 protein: CSARAPGEGTDTQYF
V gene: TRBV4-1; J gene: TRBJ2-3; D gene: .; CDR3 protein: CASSQVRGADTQYF
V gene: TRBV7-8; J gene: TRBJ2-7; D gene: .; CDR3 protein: CASSLVGSGYEQYF
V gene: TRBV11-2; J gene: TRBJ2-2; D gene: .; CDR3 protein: CASSFPRGGGELFF
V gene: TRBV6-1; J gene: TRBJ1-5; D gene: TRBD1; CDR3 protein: CASSVLTGEDQPQHF
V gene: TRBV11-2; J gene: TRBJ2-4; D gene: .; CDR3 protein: CASNTAGGTAKNIQYF
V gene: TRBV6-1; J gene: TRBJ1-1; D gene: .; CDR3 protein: CASSRGPTLNTEAFF
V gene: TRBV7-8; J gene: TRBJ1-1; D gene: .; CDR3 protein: CASSLSPGKMNTEAFF
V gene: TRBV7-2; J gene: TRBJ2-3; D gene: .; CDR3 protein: CASSAGLITDTQYF
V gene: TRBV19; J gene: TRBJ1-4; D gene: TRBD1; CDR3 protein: CASSTPRVFWTGGNSLATNEKLFF
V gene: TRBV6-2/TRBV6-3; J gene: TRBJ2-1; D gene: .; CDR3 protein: CASSRGVRSYNEQFF
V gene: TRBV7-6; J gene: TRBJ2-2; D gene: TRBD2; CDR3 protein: CASTYAPGLANTGELFF
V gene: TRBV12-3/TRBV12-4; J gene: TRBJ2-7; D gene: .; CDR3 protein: CASSFLQGVSYEQYF
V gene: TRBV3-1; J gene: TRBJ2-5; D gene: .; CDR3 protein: CASSHFDRETQYF
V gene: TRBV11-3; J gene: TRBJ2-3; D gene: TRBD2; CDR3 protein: CASSFRSGGPADTQYF
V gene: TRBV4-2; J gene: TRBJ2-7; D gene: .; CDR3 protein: CASSQGTAEQYF
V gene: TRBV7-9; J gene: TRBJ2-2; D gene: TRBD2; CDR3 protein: CASSPGTSGSGGDLFF
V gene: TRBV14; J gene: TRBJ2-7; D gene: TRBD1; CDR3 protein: CASSHRDSLLIPYEQYF
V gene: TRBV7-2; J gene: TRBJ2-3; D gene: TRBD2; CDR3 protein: CASSLTPGGGADTQYF
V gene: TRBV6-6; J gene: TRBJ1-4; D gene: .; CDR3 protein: CASSGTATNEKLFF
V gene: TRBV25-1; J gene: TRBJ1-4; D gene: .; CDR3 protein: CASSPQGSTNEKLFF
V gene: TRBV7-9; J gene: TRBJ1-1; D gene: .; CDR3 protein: CASSLKATMNTEAFF
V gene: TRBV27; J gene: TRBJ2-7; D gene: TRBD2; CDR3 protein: CASSYTQREGSYEQYF